The 30 T cell receptor beta chains listed next were all sequenced from one sample in a study of shared clonotypes between healthy human individuals. The data were produced by immunoSEQ multiplex PCR, yet TCRdb's version contains in-frame clones alone and is incomplete. The data show roughly 1,100,000 clones, roughly 80% seen once. Sample: memory CD4+ T cells sorted from blood. Regarding subset: CD45RA-negative fraction. Receptors originate from a man aged 18 to 29 in good health.

The chain couples TRBV7-8 to TRBJ1-2; no clear D gene. The germline CDR1 and CDR2 sequences are SGHVS and FQNEAQ. The CDR3 loop spans 13 amino acids. The germline V and J ends were trimmed by 1 base and 8 bases, with 11 bases remaining between them. The CDR3 loop reads CASSLGSEDGYTF. CDR3 nucleotides: TGTGCCAGCAGCTTAGGTTCGGAGGACGGCTACACCTTC.

The rearrangement joins TRBV16 to TRBJ2-7; maybe TRBD2 (6 bases). There are 14 residues in the CDR3. Trimming pared 3 bases from V and 5 bases from J, leaving 14 bases between. CDR1 KGHSY and CDR2 FQNENV come from the germline V gene. CDR3 region: CASSHLRGRHEQYF. CDR3 nucleotide sequence: TGTGCCAGCAGCCATTTACGGGGGAGGCACGAGCAGTACTTC.

This clone was observed at least ten times. The chain employs TRBV18 and TRBJ2-1; a possible D gene is TRBD2 (5 bases). CDR1 and CDR2 from the germline V gene are KGHSH and LQKENI. V was pared by 5 bases and J by 4 bases, with 15 bases between. CDR3 length: 15 amino acids. The CDR3 here is CASSTQSGSYNEQFF. The CDR3 DNA reads TGTGCCAGCTCAACTCAGAGCGGATCGTACAATGAGCAGTTCTTC. Filled out from reference TRBV18 and TRBJ2-1, the complete variable domain reads NAGVMQNPRHLVRRRGQEARLRCSPMKGHSHVYWYRQLPEEGLKFMVYLQKENIIDESGMPKERFSAEFPKEGPSILRIQQVVRGDSAAYFCASSTQSGSYNEQFFGPGTRLTVL.

The chain uses TRBV9 and TRBJ2-1; the match to TRBD2 covers 9 bases. Trimming cost V 3 bases and J 4 bases; bases outside gene matches: 14. Per the germline V gene, CDR1 is SGDLS and CDR2 is YYNGEE. This CDR3 region has 18 residues. The CDR3 region is CASSAGPLSGGGYNEQFF. Written as DNA, the CDR3 is TGTGCCAGCAGCGCGGGACCCCTTAGCGGGGGTGGTTACAATGAGCAGTTCTTC.

V is TRBV2 and J is TRBJ2-5; no firm D call. The germline gives CDR1 SNHLY, CDR2 FYNNEI. Trimming cost V 7 bases and J 2 bases, with 11 bases left between them. The CDR3 runs to 13 residues. The CDR3 loop is CASMKTEQETQYF. The CDR3 DNA is TGTGCCAGCATGAAGACTGAGCAAGAGACCCAGTACTTC.

This clone has more than one count but fewer than ten. The chain joins TRBV7-9 to TRBJ2-7; D is unresolved. This CDR3 contains 14 residues. CDR1 and CDR2 from the germline V gene are SEHNR and FQNEAQ (reference sequence). V was shortened by 2 bases and J by 2 bases, with 10 bases between the two germline ends. The CDR3 reads CASSLRHRPYEQYF. In DNA, the CDR3 is TGTGCCAGCAGCTTACGGCACCGCCCCTACGAGCAGTACTTC. The full variable domain, rest sourced from reference TRBV7-9 and TRBJ2-7, is DTGVSQNPRHKITKRGQNVTFRCDPISEHNRLYWYRQTLGQGPEFLTYFQNEAQLEKSRLLSDRFSAERPKGSFSTLEIQRTEQGDSAMYLCASSLRHRPYEQYFGPGTRLTVT.

This chain links TRBV9 with TRBJ1-2, with D possibly TRBD1 on 6 matching bases. V was shortened by 0 bases and J by 8 bases, with 23 bases between the two germline ends. The CDR3 runs 17 residues. CDR1 SGDLS and CDR2 YYNGEE come from the germline V gene. Here the CDR3 DNA reads TGTGCCAGCAGCGTAGCCTCCGCGCGGGGGACACTTTCGGGCTACACCTTC. This translates into CASSVASARGTLSGYTF.

The rearrangement joins TRBV7-9 to TRBJ1-1; a weak D match, TRBD1 (5 bases). CDR3 length: 13 amino acids. Trimming took 2 bases from V and 10 from J, leaving 14 bases between them. Germline CDR1 reads SEHNR; CDR2 reads FQNEAQ (reference sequence). CDR3 coding DNA: TGTGCCAGCAGCTTACAGGGCACCGATGTAGCTTTCTTT. It translates to CASSLQGTDVAFF. Variable domain in full (rest from reference TRBV7-9 and TRBJ1-1): DTGVSQNPRHKITKRGQNVTFRCDPISEHNRLYWYRQTLGQGPEFLTYFQNEAQLEKSRLLSDRFSAERPKGSFSTLEIQRTEQGDSAMYLCASSLQGTDVAFFGQGTRLTVV.

This clone was counted at least ten times. This sequence joins TRBV10-3 and TRBJ1-4; 7 nucleotides match TRBD1. V lost 3 bases, J lost 8 bases, and 6 bases stayed unmatched. Germline CDR1 reads ENHRY; CDR2 reads SYGVKD. The CDR3 sequence is 14 residues long. CDR3: CAISETQGGEKLFF. CDR3 nucleotide sequence: TGTGCCATCAGTGAAACCCAGGGGGGCGAAAAACTGTTTTTT.

The chain carries TRBV28 and TRBJ2-7, with D perhaps assigned TRBD1 or TRBD2 (7 bases each). The CDR3 is 16 residues long. Per germline, CDR1 MDHEN and CDR2 SYDVKM. V lost 6 bases and J 2 bases, leaving 20 bases between the germline ends. CDR3 coding DNA: TGTGCCAGCAGGGCACGACAGGGAGGGACCCCCTACGAGCAGTACTTC. Translated, it gives CASRARQGGTPYEQYF.

This clone has a handful of counts. The V call is TRBV29-1, the J call TRBJ1-1; perhaps TRBD1 as D (6 bases). CDR3 length: 14 residues. V shed 8 bases and J shed 5 bases, with 21 bases lying between them. CDR1 and CDR2 from the germline V gene are SQVTM and ANQGSEA. The CDR3 nucleotides read TGCAGCTTACACCCCCGGGGGCGCGGGACTGAAGCTTTCTTT. Protein sequence: CSLHPRGRGTEAFF. Full variable domain (rest looked up from reference TRBV29-1 and TRBJ1-1): SAVISQKPSRDICQRGTSLTIQCQVDSQVTMMFWYRQQPGQSLTLIATANQGSEATYESGFVIDKFPISRPNLTFSTLTVSNMSPEDSSIYLCSLHPRGRGTEAFFGQGTRLTVV.

This clone came up a few times. The J gene is TRBJ2-5, the V gene TRBV15; D gene uncertain. The germline V gene encodes CDR1 LNHNV and CDR2 YYDKDF (reference sequence). The CDR3 contains 15 residues. The ends were cut back, 0 bases at V and 1 base at J, with 9 bases in the middle. Here the CDR3 reads CATSRDISTQETQYF. In DNA form, the CDR3 reads TGTGCCACCAGCAGAGATATCAGCACCCAAGAGACCCAGTACTTC.

This clone was observed a few times. CDR3 residues: CASSEARQRANYGYTF. Written as DNA, the CDR3 is TGTGCCAGCAGTGAAGCGCGGCAGAGAGCTAACTATGGCTACACCTTC. The chain is built from TRBV6-1 and TRBJ1-2, with D unclear. From germline, CDR1 is MNHNS and CDR2 SASEGT. This CDR3 contains 16 residues. V lost 0 bases and J 0 bases, leaving 11 bases between the germline ends.

The chain carries TRBV7-9 and TRBJ2-2, with TRBD1 as a possible D gene (6 bases). V lost 5 bases to trimming and J lost 1 base, with 8 bases between them. The germline V gene encodes CDR1 SEHNR and CDR2 FQNEAQ (reference sequence). The CDR3 covers 14 residues. The CDR3 DNA reads as TGTGCCAGCAGCCCGGGACAGAACACCGGGGAGCTGTTTTTT. Translation: CASSPGQNTGELFF.

The chain employs TRBV2 and TRBJ2-2; 8 bases align to TRBD1. The CDR3 is 15 amino acids. Trimming took 3 bases from V and 4 from J; bases not matched to a gene: 4. Germline V CDR1 and CDR2: SNHLY, FYNNEI. The CDR3 protein is CASSEGTGPTGELFF. CDR3 DNA: TGTGCCAGCAGTGAGGGGACAGGTCCCACCGGGGAGCTGTTTTTT.

The gene calls are TRBV4-2 and TRBJ2-1, with TRBD2 matching 10 bases. Germline CDR1 and CDR2: LGHNA and YNFKEQ. With 0 bases clipped from V and 4 bases from J, the junction kept 6 bases outside the gene matches. The CDR3 loop spans 17 amino acids. The CDR3 bases are TGTGCCAGCAGCCAAGATGTAGCGGGGGGAAGGTACAATGAGCAGTTCTTC. Translated, it gives CASSQDVAGGRYNEQFF.

Many counts were recorded for this clone. This rearrangement joins TRBV7-2 to TRBJ2-5; no firm D call. Trimming took 5 bases from V and 1 from J, leaving 14 bases between them. There are 15 residues in the CDR3. Germline CDR1 is SGHTA and CDR2 is FQGNSA. For the CDR3, the DNA is TGTGCCAGCAGCCTCCAGACAAGTCGCCAAGAGACCCAGTACTTC. It codes for CASSLQTSRQETQYF.

The V and J genes are TRBV6-1 and TRBJ2-3; D unclear. Germline CDR1 and CDR2: MNHNS and SASEGT. The CDR3 has 16 amino acids. Trimming removed 4 bases at V and 0 bases at J, with 14 bases between. The CDR3 DNA sequence: TGTGCCAGCAGTGGAAACAAAATAACTAGCACAGATACGCAGTATTTT. Its protein product is CASSGNKITSTDTQYF.

V is TRBV19 and J is TRBJ1-5; no reliable D call. V dropped 4 bases and J dropped 3 bases, with 16 bases sitting between them. CDR1 and CDR2 (germline): LNHDA, SQIVND (reference sequence). The CDR3 has 16 residues. CDR3 residues: CASSTYPPRSNQPQHF. The CDR3 DNA is TGTGCCAGTAGTACCTACCCGCCAAGATCCAATCAGCCCCAGCATTTT.

The CDR3 nucleotides are TGTGCCAGCATCCTGTTCCCGGGTTCACCCCTCCACTTT. It is translated as CASILFPGSPLHF. V and J are TRBV6-1 and TRBJ1-6; D not resolved. Germline assignment: CDR1 MNHNS and CDR2 SASEGT. CDR3 size: 13 residues. The ends were cut back, 7 bases at V and 9 bases at J, with 13 bases in the middle.

V gene TRBV29-1 combines with J gene TRBJ1-5; perhaps TRBD1 as D (5 bases). This CDR3 comprises 15 residues. Germline V gives CDR1 SQVTM, CDR2 ANQGSEA. The ends were cut back, 4 bases at V and 2 bases at J, with 15 bases in the middle. The CDR3 sequence is CSVVSGERGNQPQHF. In DNA, the CDR3 is TGCAGCGTTGTCTCGGGGGAAAGAGGCAATCAGCCCCAGCATTTT.

This chain joins TRBV10-3 and TRBJ2-3; 8 bases map to TRBD1. The CDR3 is 17 residues long. Per germline, CDR1 ENHRY and CDR2 SYGVKD. V gave up 10 bases and J gave up 4 bases; unmatched junction bases: 19. The CDR3 is CATGSGGLVSVADTQYF. The CDR3 region has the DNA TGTGCCACTGGGTCAGGGGGCTTGGTATCCGTTGCAGATACGCAGTATTTT.

This clone was picked up many times. The rearrangement links TRBV28 to TRBJ1-1; D is undetermined. The CDR3 has 16 residues. The germline V and J ends were trimmed by 3 bases and 0 bases, with 14 bases remaining between them. The V gene's germline CDR1 is MDHEN and CDR2 SYDVKM. CDR3: CASSFPAGALNTEAFF. The CDR3 nucleotides are TGTGCCAGCAGTTTTCCGGCAGGCGCATTGAACACTGAAGCTTTCTTT.

This clone occurred many times. J is TRBJ1-6 and V is TRBV28; D might be TRBD1 (5 bases). Trimming pared 0 bases from V and 7 bases from J, leaving 13 bases between. Germline assignment: CDR1 MDHEN and CDR2 SYDVKM. The CDR3 has 16 amino acids. This CDR3 is CASSLWARGGNSPLHF. CDR3 DNA: TGTGCCAGCAGTTTATGGGCCCGGGGCGGAAATTCACCCCTCCACTTT. The full variable domain, in which reference TRBV28 and TRBJ1-6 provide the parts outside the CDR3, is DVKVTQSSRYLVKRTGEKVFLECVQDMDHENMFWYRQDPGLGLRLIYFSYDVKMKEKGDIPEGYSVSREKKERFSLILESASTNQTSMYLCASSLWARGGNSPLHFGNGTRLTVT.

This chain links TRBV29-1 with TRBJ2-7; D not resolved. This CDR3 is built from 12 residues. Deletions cut 4 bases from V and 3 bases from J, with 10 bases between. CDR1 and CDR2 from the germline V gene are SQVTM and ANQGSEA. CDR3 residues: CSVVRQNYEQYF. The DNA for the CDR3 is TGCAGCGTTGTCCGGCAGAACTACGAGCAGTACTTC.

This clone appeared a single time. V is TRBV2 and J is TRBJ2-5; the D is unclear. V was cut by 7 bases and J by 6 bases, with 15 bases left in between. Germline CDR1 reads SNHLY; CDR2 reads FYNNEI. This CDR3 spans 13 amino acids. The CDR3 reads CASTVPGLKTQYF. The CDR3 DNA follows: TGTGCCAGCACCGTGCCAGGTTTGAAGACCCAGTACTTC.

This rearrangement joins TRBV19 to TRBJ2-2; the D is unclear. Germline V gene sequence: CDR1 LNHDA, CDR2 SQIVND (reference sequence). V lost 6 bases to trimming and J lost 5 bases, with 10 bases between them. The CDR3 consists of 13 residues. CDR3 sequence: CASRARGTGELFF. DNA for the CDR3: TGTGCCAGTAGGGCTAGAGGAACCGGGGAGCTGTTTTTT.

The gene calls are TRBV27 and TRBJ2-1; 8 bases map to TRBD2. With V trimmed by 1 base and J by 7 bases, 12 bases remained unmatched. Germline V CDR1 and CDR2: MNHEY, SMNVEV (reference sequence). The CDR3 sequence is 17 residues long. The CDR3 spells CASSLLTNGRAGNEQFF. The CDR3 bases are TGTGCCAGCAGTTTATTAACTAACGGGAGGGCCGGTAATGAGCAGTTCTTC.

V is TRBV30 and J is TRBJ1-4, with D maybe TRBD1 (5 bases). In germline, CDR1 is GTSNPN, CDR2 SVGIG (reference sequence). Trimming removed 5 bases at V and 3 bases at J, with 10 bases between. The CDR3 extends over 13 amino acids. This chain's CDR3 is CAWALRANEKLFF. The DNA for the CDR3 is TGTGCCTGGGCCCTCAGGGCTAATGAAAAACTGTTTTTT.

This clone was seen only once. The V call is TRBV5-1, the J call TRBJ2-3; D perhaps matches TRBD2 (5 bases). Trimming removed 0 bases at V and 2 bases at J, with 16 bases between. Germline V CDR1 and CDR2: SGHRS, YFSETQ. The CDR3 consists of 17 residues. CDR3 sequence reads: CASSLAPFWLATDTQYF. CDR3 nucleotide sequence: TGCGCCAGCAGCTTGGCCCCTTTCTGGCTAGCCACAGATACGCAGTATTTT. The full variable domain, with the rest looked up from reference TRBV5-1 and TRBJ2-3, is KAGVTQTPRYLIKTRGQQVTLSCSPISGHRSVSWYQQTPGQGLQFLFEYFSETQRNKGNFPGRFSGRQFSNSRSEMNVSTLELGDSALYLCASSLAPFWLATDTQYFGPGTRLTVL.